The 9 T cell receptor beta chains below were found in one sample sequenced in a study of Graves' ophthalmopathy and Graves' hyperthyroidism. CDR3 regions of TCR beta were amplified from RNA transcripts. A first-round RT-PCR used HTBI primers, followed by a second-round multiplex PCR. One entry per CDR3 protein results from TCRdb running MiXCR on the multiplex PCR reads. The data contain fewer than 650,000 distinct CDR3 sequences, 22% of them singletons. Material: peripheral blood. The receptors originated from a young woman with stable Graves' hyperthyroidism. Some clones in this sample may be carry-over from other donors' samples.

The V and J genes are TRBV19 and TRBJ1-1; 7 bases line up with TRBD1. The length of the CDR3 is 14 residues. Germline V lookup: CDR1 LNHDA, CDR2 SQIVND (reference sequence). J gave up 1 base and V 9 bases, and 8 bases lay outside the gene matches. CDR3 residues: CARSQRTGNTEAFF. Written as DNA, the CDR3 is TGTGCCAGAAGTCAAAGGACAGGGAACACTGAAGCTTTCTTT.

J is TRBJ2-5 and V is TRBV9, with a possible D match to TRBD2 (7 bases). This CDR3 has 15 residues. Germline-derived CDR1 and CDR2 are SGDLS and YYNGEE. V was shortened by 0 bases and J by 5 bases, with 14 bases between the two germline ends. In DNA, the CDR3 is TGTGCCAGCAGCGTAGGAGGCGGGGGCCGGGAGACCCAGTACTTC. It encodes CASSVGGGGRETQYF.

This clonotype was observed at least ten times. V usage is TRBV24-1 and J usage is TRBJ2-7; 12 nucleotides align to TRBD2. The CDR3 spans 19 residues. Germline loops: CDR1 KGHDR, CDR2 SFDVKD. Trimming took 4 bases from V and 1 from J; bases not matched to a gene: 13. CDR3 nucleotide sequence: TGTGCCACCAGTGACATAACCAACGGACTAGCGGGGAAGTCCTACGAGCAGTACTTC. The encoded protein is CATSDITNGLAGKSYEQYF.

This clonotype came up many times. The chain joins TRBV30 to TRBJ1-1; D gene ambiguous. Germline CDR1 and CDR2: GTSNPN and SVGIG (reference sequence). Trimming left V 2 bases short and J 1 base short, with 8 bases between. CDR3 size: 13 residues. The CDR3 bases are TGTGCCTGGAGTAGCGACCGGAACACTGAAGCTTTCTTT. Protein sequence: CAWSSDRNTEAFF.

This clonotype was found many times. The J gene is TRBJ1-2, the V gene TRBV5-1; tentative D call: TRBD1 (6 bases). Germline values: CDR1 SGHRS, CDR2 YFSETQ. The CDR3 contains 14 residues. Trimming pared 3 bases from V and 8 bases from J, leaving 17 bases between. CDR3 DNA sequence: TGCGCCAGCAGCTCCCCGGAACAGGGTGGAGGCTACACCTTC. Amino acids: CASSSPEQGGGYTF.

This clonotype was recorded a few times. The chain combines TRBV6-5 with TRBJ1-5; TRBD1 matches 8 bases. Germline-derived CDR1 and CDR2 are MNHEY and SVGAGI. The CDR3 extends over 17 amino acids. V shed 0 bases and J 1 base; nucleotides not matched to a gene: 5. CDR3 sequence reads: CASSYSNDRGSNQPQHF. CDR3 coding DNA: TGTGCCAGCAGTTACTCGAATGACAGGGGAAGCAATCAGCCCCAGCATTTT.

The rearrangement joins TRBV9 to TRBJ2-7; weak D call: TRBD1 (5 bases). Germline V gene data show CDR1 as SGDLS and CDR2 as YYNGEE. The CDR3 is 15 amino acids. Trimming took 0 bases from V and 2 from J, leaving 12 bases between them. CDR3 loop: CASSVVDSWAYEQYF. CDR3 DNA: TGTGCCAGCAGCGTAGTCGACAGTTGGGCCTACGAGCAGTACTTC.

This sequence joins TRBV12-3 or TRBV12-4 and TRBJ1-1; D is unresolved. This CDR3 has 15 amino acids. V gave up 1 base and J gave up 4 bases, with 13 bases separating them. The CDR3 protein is CASSLDYGSGTEAFF. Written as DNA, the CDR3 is TGTGCCAGCAGTTTAGACTACGGGAGTGGCACTGAAGCTTTCTTT.

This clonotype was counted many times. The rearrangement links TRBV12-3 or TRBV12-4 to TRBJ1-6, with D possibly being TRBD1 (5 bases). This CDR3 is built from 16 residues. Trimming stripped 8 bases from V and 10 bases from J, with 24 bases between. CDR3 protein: CASWGTLLGVRSPLHF. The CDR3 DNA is TGTGCCAGCTGGGGGACCCTCCTTGGCGTTAGGTCACCCCTCCACTTT.